The 3 T cell receptor beta chains below come from one sample, sequenced in a study of T cells after yellow fever vaccination. From the 5' RACE reads, TCRdb called clonotypes with MiXCR, one entry per CDR3 protein. This sample carries 100,000 to 150,000 distinct CDR3 sequences, under 8.5% of them seen once, and the ten largest clones take 2% to 3%. The material was CD4+ T cells sorted from PBMCs, obtained approximately 11 days after the first yellow fever vaccination. The receptors derive from a man between 18 and 29 years old who received the YFV17D yellow fever vaccine.

At least ten counts were recorded for this clonotype. This chain uses TRBV20-1 with TRBJ2-1; 9 nucleotides line up with TRBD1. Trimming cost V 6 bases and J 7 bases; bases outside gene matches: 10. Germline CDR1 and CDR2: DFQATT and SNEGSKA (reference sequence). This CDR3 has 14 residues. CDR3 sequence (DNA): TGCAGTGCGAGGGGACAGGGATTGAGGAATGAGCAGTTCTTC. It translates to CSARGQGLRNEQFF.

In this sample, this clonotype turned up a few times. The V gene is TRBV6-1, the J gene TRBJ2-7, with no clear D. The germline V and J ends were trimmed by 1 base and 3 bases, with 7 bases remaining between them. This CDR3 contains 13 residues. Germline CDR1 reads MNHNS; CDR2 reads SASEGT. The chain's CDR3 is CASSEGDLYEQYF. The CDR3 region has the DNA TGTGCCAGCAGTGAAGGAGACCTCTACGAGCAGTACTTC.

This clonotype was recorded at least ten times. V and J are TRBV12-3 or TRBV12-4 and TRBJ1-2; a possible D gene is TRBD1 (6 bases). The CDR3 consists of 15 residues. Trimming pared 4 bases from V and 3 bases from J, leaving 15 bases between. The CDR3 DNA sequence: TGTGCCAGCAGTTCGCCCGATACAGGGCACTATGGCTACACCTTC. Translated: CASSSPDTGHYGYTF.